These 30 T cell receptor beta chains share one sample of origin, sequenced in a study of blood T cell repertoires in COVID-19. TCRdb's table, derived via immunoSEQ multiplex PCR, lists solely in-frame clones and lacks some. This table has 200,000 or so clones, approximately 88% appearing once. The source material was PBMCs or T cells enriched from blood (not recorded which). All receptors come from a woman in her 30s who had been exposed to COVID-19.

This chain links TRBV9 with TRBJ2-4; TRBD2 agrees at 7 bases. CDR1 and CDR2 (germline): SGDLS, YYNGEE. The V and J ends lost 3 bases and 0 bases, in that order; junction bases with no gene match: 6. This CDR3 spans 16 amino acids. The CDR3 sequence is CASSASSGLAKNIQYF. CDR3 DNA sequence: TGTGCCAGCAGCGCTTCTAGCGGATTAGCCAAAAACATTCAGTACTTC.

This sequence joins TRBV6-5 and TRBJ2-1, with 11 bases that match TRBD1. CDR1 and CDR2 from the germline V gene are MNHEY and SVGAGI. After removal of 1 base from V and 8 bases from J, the junction contained 7 bases not matched to a gene. The CDR3 is made up of 16 amino acids. The CDR3 sequence is CASSYLRDRGFDEQFF. The CDR3 nucleotides are TGTGCCAGCAGTTACTTAAGGGACAGGGGGTTCGATGAGCAGTTCTTC.

This clone was seen more than once but under ten times. This rearrangement joins TRBV2 to TRBJ2-2, with 7 bases aligning to TRBD1. CDR1 and CDR2 (germline): SNHLY, FYNNEI. The V segment lost 6 bases and the J segment 4 bases; nucleotides outside the gene matches: 2. The CDR3 extends over 13 amino acids. The CDR3 DNA reads as TGTGCCAGCAGGGGGACAGTCACCGGGGAGCTGTTTTTT. This sequence encodes CASRGTVTGELFF.

This clone was picked up one time. The CDR3 nucleotides read TGTGCCAGCAGTTCTAAGATAACGCAGTATTTT. Translated, it gives CASSSKITQYF. The V and J genes are TRBV7-9 and TRBJ2-3; D not certain. The CDR3 is made up of 11 amino acids. The germline V gene encodes CDR1 SEHNR and CDR2 FQNEAQ (reference sequence). Trimming took 6 bases from V and 9 from J, leaving 10 bases between them.

This chain joins TRBV13 and TRBJ2-7; 8 bases are a match to TRBD2. Germline V CDR1 and CDR2: PRHDT, FYEKMQ (reference sequence). V lost 4 bases to trimming and J lost 5 bases; unmatched junction nucleotides: 7. The CDR3 loop spans 14 amino acids. CDR3 nucleotides: TGTGCCAGCAGCTACGGGACTAGGGCCCACGAGCAGTACTTC. As protein: CASSYGTRAHEQYF.

This chain connects TRBV11-1 to TRBJ2-5; no clear D gene. This CDR3 region has 13 residues. Germline CDR1 and CDR2: SGHAT and FQDESV (reference sequence). With 6 bases removed from V and 1 base from J, the gap between germline ends came to 9 bases. CDR3 sequence: CASRMPSQETQYF. The CDR3 DNA follows: TGTGCCAGCAGAATGCCGAGCCAAGAGACCCAGTACTTC. The full variable domain, completed using reference TRBV11-1 and TRBJ2-5, is EAEVAQSPRYKITEKSQAVAFWCDPISGHATLYWYRQILGQGPELLVQFQDESVVDDSQLPKDRFSAERLKGVDSTLKIQPAELGDSAMYLCASRMPSQETQYFGPGTRLLVL.

The rearrangement uses TRBV5-1 and TRBJ1-2; 7 bases map to TRBD1. The CDR3 has 15 amino acids. Germline V gene lookup returns CDR1 SGHRS and CDR2 YFSETQ. The J segment lost 7 bases and the V segment lost 0 bases, leaving 9 bases of the junction unmatched. CDR3 residues: CASSLGEGGLSGYTF. CDR3 coding DNA: TGCGCCAGCAGCTTGGGGGAAGGGGGCCTAAGTGGCTACACCTTC.

The chain is built from TRBV4-1 and TRBJ2-3, with TRBD2 identical over 8 bases. The length of the CDR3 is 15 residues. CDR1 is MGHRA and CDR2 is YSYEKL in the germline V gene. The ends lost 7 bases at V and 1 base at J; junction bases unmatched: 7. In DNA form, the CDR3 reads TGCGCCAGCACCCAGGGTAGCGGGGGCACAGATACGCAGTATTTT. It specifies CASTQGSGGTDTQYF.

The rearrangement links TRBV19 to TRBJ1-2; weak D call: TRBD1 (5 bases). The CDR3 sequence is 13 residues long. CDR1 and CDR2 from the germline V gene are LNHDA and SQIVND (reference sequence). V dropped 5 bases and J dropped 6 bases, with 13 bases sitting between them. CDR3 residues: CASSLRGGNGYTF. In DNA form, the CDR3 reads TGTGCCAGTAGTCTAAGGGGAGGGAATGGCTACACCTTC.

The V call is TRBV2, the J call TRBJ1-4; D is unresolved. Per germline, CDR1 SNHLY and CDR2 FYNNEI. CDR3 length: 16 amino acids. The ends were cut back, 4 bases at V and 7 bases at J, with 19 bases in the middle. The CDR3 DNA reads TGTGCCAGCAGTGCCTACGGGAAGGGAGCGGGTGAAAAACTGTTTTTT. Its translation is CASSAYGKGAGEKLFF.

The rearrangement links TRBV6-6 to TRBJ2-7; possible D gene TRBD1, 6 bases. V lost 6 bases to trimming and J lost 5 bases, with 14 bases between them. Germline CDR1 is MNHNY and CDR2 is SVGAGI (reference sequence). This CDR3 is built from 13 residues. CDR3 sequence: CASSLRTDDEQYF. CDR3 coding DNA: TGTGCCAGCAGCCTCCGGACAGACGACGAGCAGTACTTC.

V is TRBV6-5 and J is TRBJ2-7, with unresolved D. This CDR3 is 15 amino acids long. CDR1 MNHEY and CDR2 SVGAGI come from the germline V gene. The germline V and J ends were trimmed by 0 bases and 1 base, with 10 bases remaining between them. The CDR3 DNA is TGTGCCAGCAGTTACTCGGTCGGAGTTTCCTACGAGCAGTACTTC. This gives the protein CASSYSVGVSYEQYF.

The rearrangement joins TRBV12-3 or TRBV12-4 to TRBJ1-3; no firm D call. V gave up 10 bases and J gave up 4 bases, with 11 bases separating them. CDR3 length: 12 residues. The CDR3 region is CATYRGGNTIYF. The CDR3 DNA sequence: TGTGCCACCTATCGAGGGGGAAACACCATATATTTT.

On this clone: Its ends do not fully match the called genes, so a read error is possible. The CDR3 DNA reads as TGTGCCAGTAATATAAAGATGACCGGGATTGAGGATTCACCCCTCCACTTT. Translation: CASNIKMTGIEDSPLHF. V usage is TRBV19 and J usage is TRBJ1-6; D remains ambiguous. The CDR3 contains 17 residues. Germline V gene sequence: CDR1 LNHDA, CDR2 SQIVND (reference sequence).

This clone was seen a handful of times. The rearrangement links TRBV11-2 to TRBJ2-7, with 9 bases matching TRBD1. Germline CDR1 is SGHAT and CDR2 is FQNNGV. This CDR3 is built from 15 residues. The J segment lost 7 bases and the V segment lost 2 bases, leaving 9 bases of the junction unmatched. In DNA, the CDR3 is TGTGCCAGCAGCTTAACCGGGGACAGGGTAGAAGAGCAGTACTTC. It codes for CASSLTGDRVEEQYF.

Concerning this clone: Because it lacks the conserved phenylalanine or tryptophan at the end, this CDR3 is likely a read error. The chain employs TRBV9 and TRBJ2-7, with 8 bases that match TRBD1. CDR1 and CDR2 from the germline V gene are SGDLS and YYNGEE. This CDR3 has 15 residues. Trimming cost V 4 bases and J 5 bases; bases outside gene matches: 11. Here the CDR3 DNA reads TGTGCCAGCAGCCCAGAGGACAGGGTAGGCCACGAGCAGTACCTC. Protein sequence: CASSPEDRVGHEQYL.

This chain uses TRBV4-1 with TRBJ2-1, with unresolved D. The CDR3 loop spans 13 amino acids. V was shortened by 6 bases and J by 4 bases, with 10 bases between the two germline ends. Germline V gene data show CDR1 as MGHRA and CDR2 as YSYEKL. The DNA for the CDR3 is TGCGCCAGCAGTCCCAATCAGTACAATGAGCAGTTCTTC. Its translation: CASSPNQYNEQFF.

This clone has just one count. This chain links TRBV19 with TRBJ2-5, with D tentatively TRBD2 (6 bases). This CDR3 contains 14 residues. V was cut by 5 bases and J by 4 bases, with 14 bases left in between. Germline-derived CDR1 and CDR2 are LNHDA and SQIVND (reference sequence). The CDR3 loop reads CASSLGDSLETQYF. DNA for the CDR3: TGTGCCAGTAGTCTCGGGGACTCACTAGAGACCCAGTACTTC.

The rearrangement uses TRBV18 and TRBJ1-1; D is possibly TRBD1 (6 bases). CDR3 length equals 14 residues. Looked up from germline, CDR1 is KGHSH and CDR2 is LQKENI. V was cut by 6 bases and J by 5 bases, with 16 bases left in between. Here the CDR3 reads CASSRDTVRTEAFF. CDR3 bases: TGTGCCAGCTCCCGGGACACCGTAAGGACTGAAGCTTTCTTT.

V and J are TRBV3-1 (or the pseudogene TRBV3-2) and TRBJ2-5, with 9 bases identical to TRBD2. The CDR3 contains 15 residues. Per germline, CDR1 LGHDT and CDR2 YNNKEL (reference sequence). The J segment lost 4 bases and the V segment lost 1 base, leaving 4 bases of the junction unmatched. The CDR3 bases are TGTGCCAGCAGCCAAGGCGGGAGGGGGAGAGAGACCCAGTACTTC. Its protein is CASSQGGRGRETQYF.

DNA of the CDR3: TGTGCCAGCAGTTTACCGGGGGAGCAACTAGGAGATACGCAGTATTTT. This codes for CASSLPGEQLGDTQYF. The chain has TRBV28 and TRBJ2-3; D possibly corresponds to TRBD2 (6 bases). Germline assignment: CDR1 MDHEN and CDR2 SYDVKM. The CDR3 totals 16 residues. Deletions cut 2 bases from V and 5 bases from J, with 17 bases between.

This clone was counted between two and nine times. This chain uses TRBV7-2 with TRBJ2-1; 7 nucleotides line up with TRBD1. The CDR3 consists of 15 residues. Germline V gene data show CDR1 as SGHTA and CDR2 as FQGNSA. The ends lost 2 bases at V and 15 bases at J; junction bases unmatched: 16. The CDR3 DNA is TGTGCCAGCAGCTTATATCCTGCAAACGACAGGGTGGGGTTCTTC. This sequence encodes CASSLYPANDRVGFF.

The J gene is TRBJ1-1, the V gene TRBV6-2 or TRBV6-3; D ambiguous. CDR3 length equals 11 residues. Between the trimmed V and J ends, which lost 6 bases and 7 bases, there was a span of 9 bases. The germline gives CDR1 MNHEY, CDR2 SVGEGT. The CDR3 spells CASSSGIEAFF. In nucleotides, the CDR3 is TGTGCCAGCAGCTCCGGGATTGAAGCTTTCTTT.

The rearrangement links TRBV12-5 to TRBJ1-3, with D hard to call. Looked up from germline, CDR1 is LGHNT and CDR2 is FRNRAP. This CDR3 comprises 14 residues. With 3 bases removed from V and 1 base from J, the gap between germline ends came to 7 bases. Here the CDR3 DNA reads TGTGCTAGTGGTTTAGCAGGATCTGGAAACACCATATATTTT. It specifies CASGLAGSGNTIYF.

The V and J genes are TRBV2 and TRBJ2-7; 7 bases match TRBD2. The V gene's germline CDR1 is SNHLY and CDR2 FYNNEI. J lost 0 bases, V lost 10 bases, and 6 bases had no gene match. The CDR3 spans 13 residues. CDR3 amino acids: CAILAPSSYEQYF. In DNA, the CDR3 is TGTGCCATACTAGCGCCTAGCTCCTACGAGCAGTACTTC.

The V gene is TRBV12-5, the J gene TRBJ2-3; perhaps TRBD1 as D (6 bases). Germline assignment: CDR1 LGHNT and CDR2 FRNRAP. V was clipped by 1 base and J by 4 bases, with 21 bases between them. The CDR3 is made up of 18 amino acids. The CDR3 sequence: CASGLALTTGFQPDTQYF. The CDR3 nucleotides read TGTGCTAGTGGTTTGGCACTTACCACAGGGTTCCAACCAGATACGCAGTATTTT.

The chain is built from TRBV14 and TRBJ1-1; D uncertain. V was trimmed by 1 base and J by 2 bases, leaving 11 bases between them. This CDR3 has 15 residues. Per germline, CDR1 SGHDN and CDR2 FVKESK. Here the CDR3 DNA reads TGTGCCAGCAGCCAAGGGTTCGGCGGTAACACTGAAGCTTTCTTT. It codes for CASSQGFGGNTEAFF.

The chain combines TRBV4-2 with TRBJ2-1; 10 bases line up with TRBD2. V trimming: 3 bases; J trimming: 3 bases; junction bases outside the gene matches: 5. The germline V gene has CDR1 LGHNA and CDR2 YNFKEQ. The CDR3 has 16 amino acids. The CDR3: CASSQSTSGIYNEQFF. The CDR3 bases are TGTGCCAGCAGCCAGTCTACTAGCGGGATCTACAATGAGCAGTTCTTC.

The chain is built from TRBV3-1 (or the pseudogene TRBV3-2) and TRBJ1-2; TRBD1 is a possible D gene (6 bases). Looked up from germline, CDR1 is LGHDT and CDR2 is YNNKEL (reference sequence). The CDR3 contains 12 residues. V lost 4 bases and J lost 8, with 11 bases in between. The CDR3 DNA sequence: TGTGCCAGCAGCCGACAGGCTAGCGGCTACACCTTC. It is translated as CASSRQASGYTF.

This CDR3 reads CASSSPTEANSPLHF. DNA of the CDR3: TGTGCCAGCAGTTCGCCGACAGAAGCTAATTCACCCCTCCACTTT. The chain employs TRBV6-2 or TRBV6-3 and TRBJ1-6, with D tentatively TRBD1 (5 bases). The CDR3 totals 15 residues. The germline CDR1 and CDR2 sequences are MNHEY and SVGEGT. The V end was cut by 4 bases, the J end by 6 bases, with 13 bases between.